Following are 10 T cell receptor beta chains from one sample sequenced in a study of blood T cell repertoires in COVID-19. Clones were read by immunoSEQ multiplex PCR, and TCRdb kept only the in-frame ones, dropping some. The data hold approximately 480,000 clones, with roughly nine tenths observed a single time. Sequenced: PBMCs or T cells enriched from blood (not recorded which). The receptor set was obtained from a woman aged 18-35 years who had recovered from COVID-19.

This clone showed up just once. The chain combines TRBV24-1 with TRBJ1-2, with 8 bases lining up with TRBD1. The CDR3 has 14 residues. The J segment lost 4 bases and the V segment lost 3 bases, leaving 3 bases of the junction unmatched. Per the germline V gene, CDR1 is KGHDR and CDR2 is SFDVKD. The CDR3 is CATSDPDRVYGYTF. The DNA of the CDR3 is TGTGCCACCAGTGATCCGGACAGGGTCTATGGCTACACCTTC.

The chain carries TRBV6-5 and TRBJ1-1; D not certain. The CDR3 is made up of 13 amino acids. Between the trimmed V and J ends, which lost 4 bases and 10 bases, there was a span of 16 bases. Germline-derived CDR1 and CDR2 are MNHEY and SVGAGI. The chain's CDR3 is CASSSIYGGGAFF. The DNA of the CDR3 is TGTGCCAGCAGTTCGATTTATGGTGGCGGAGCTTTCTTT.

The V call is TRBV6-5, the J call TRBJ1-1, with 8 bases that match TRBD1. This CDR3 comprises 13 residues. Per the germline V gene, CDR1 is MNHEY and CDR2 is SVGAGI. V was pared by 5 bases and J by 5 bases, with 4 bases of the junction left unmatched. Here the CDR3 DNA reads TGTGCCAGCAGTCAGGACAGGGAGACTGAAGCTTTCTTT. It is translated as CASSQDRETEAFF.

This clone was picked up one time. The chain combines TRBV10-1 with TRBJ1-2, with TRBD1 matching 7 bases. Trimming at V came to 10 bases and at J to 7 bases, leaving 6 bases not matched to a gene. Germline V CDR1 and CDR2: WNHNN, SYGVQD (reference sequence). This CDR3 comprises 11 residues. This CDR3 is CANRDRRGYTF. The CDR3, as DNA: TGCGCCAACCGGGACAGACGTGGCTACACCTTC.

The CDR3 DNA reads TGTGCCAGCAGCTTGGGTCCATCCATGAACACTGAAGCTTTCTTT. It yields the protein CASSLGPSMNTEAFF. This chain joins TRBV5-6 and TRBJ1-1, with unresolved D. The CDR3 extends over 15 amino acids. CDR1 SGHDT and CDR2 YYEEEE come from the germline V gene. The ends were cut back, 0 bases at V and 0 bases at J, with 9 bases in the middle.

This chain joins TRBV30 and TRBJ1-5; the D gene is possibly TRBD1 (6 bases). Germline CDR1 is GTSNPN and CDR2 is SVGIG (reference sequence). The CDR3 is 13 residues long. V lost 2 bases and J lost 6, with 11 bases in between. DNA for the CDR3: TGTGCCTGGAGTTACGACAGGTTTCAGCCCCAGCATTTT. Translated, it gives CAWSYDRFQPQHF.

This chain uses TRBV18 with TRBJ1-2; weak D call: TRBD1 (6 bases). CDR3 length equals 15 residues. The V gene lost 3 bases and the J gene lost 4 bases, with 15 bases spanning the gap. Looked up from germline, CDR1 is KGHSH and CDR2 is LQKENI. The CDR3 protein is CASSPEQGRVYGYTF. The DNA for the CDR3 is TGTGCCAGCTCACCCGAACAGGGAAGAGTCTATGGCTACACCTTC.

This chain connects TRBV10-3 to TRBJ1-6; no clear D gene. This CDR3 has 13 residues. The germline V gene encodes CDR1 ENHRY and CDR2 SYGVKD. V shed 10 bases and J shed 5 bases, with 12 bases lying between them. CDR3 sequence: CATKNGDNSPLHF. The CDR3 DNA reads as TGTGCCACAAAAAACGGGGATAATTCACCCCTCCACTTT.

This chain connects TRBV28 to TRBJ2-5; 7 nucleotides align to TRBD1. Germline CDR1 reads MDHEN; CDR2 reads SYDVKM. The junction had 12 bases not matched to a gene; V was cut back by 7 bases and J by 1 base. The CDR3 length is 16 residues. The CDR3 DNA reads as TGTGCCAGCAACCAGGGAACAGGGGCCATCCAAGAGACCCAGTACTTC. Amino acids: CASNQGTGAIQETQYF.

The V call is TRBV4-1, the J call TRBJ2-1; the match to TRBD2 covers 7 bases. V was pared by 2 bases and J by 7 bases, with 8 bases of the junction left unmatched. The CDR3 has 15 residues. CDR1 is MGHRA, CDR2 YSYEKL, per germline. The CDR3 loop reads CASSQLGGSGNEQFF. The CDR3, as DNA: TGCGCCAGCAGCCAACTGGGCGGTAGCGGGAATGAGCAGTTCTTC.